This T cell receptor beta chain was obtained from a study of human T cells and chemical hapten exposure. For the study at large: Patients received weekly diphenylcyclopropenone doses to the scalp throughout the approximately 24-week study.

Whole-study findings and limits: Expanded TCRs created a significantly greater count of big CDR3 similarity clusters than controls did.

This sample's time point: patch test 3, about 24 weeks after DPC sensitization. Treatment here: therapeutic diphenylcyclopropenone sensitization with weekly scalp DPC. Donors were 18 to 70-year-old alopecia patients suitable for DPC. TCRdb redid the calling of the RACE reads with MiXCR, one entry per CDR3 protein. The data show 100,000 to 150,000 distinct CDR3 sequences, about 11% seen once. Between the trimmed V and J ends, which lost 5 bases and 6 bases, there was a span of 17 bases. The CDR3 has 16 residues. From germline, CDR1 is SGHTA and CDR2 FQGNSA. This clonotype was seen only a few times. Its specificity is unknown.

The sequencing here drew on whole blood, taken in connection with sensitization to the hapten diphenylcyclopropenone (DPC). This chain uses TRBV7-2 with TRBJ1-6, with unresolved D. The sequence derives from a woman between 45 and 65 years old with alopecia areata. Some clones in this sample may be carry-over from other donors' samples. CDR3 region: CASSLTPFPGNSPLHF. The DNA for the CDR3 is TGTGCCAGCAGCCTCACCCCTTTTCCCGGTAATTCACCCCTCCACTTT.